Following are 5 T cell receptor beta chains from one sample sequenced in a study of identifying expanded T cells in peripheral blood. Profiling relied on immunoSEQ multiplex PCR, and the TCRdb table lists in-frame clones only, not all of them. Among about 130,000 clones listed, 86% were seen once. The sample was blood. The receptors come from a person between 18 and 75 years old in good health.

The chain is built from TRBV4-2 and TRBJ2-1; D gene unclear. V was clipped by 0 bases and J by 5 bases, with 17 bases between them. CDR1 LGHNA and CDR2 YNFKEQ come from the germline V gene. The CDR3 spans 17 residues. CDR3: CASSQDWSARWNNEQFF. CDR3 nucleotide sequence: TGTGCCAGCAGCCAAGATTGGAGCGCGAGGTGGAACAATGAGCAGTTCTTC.

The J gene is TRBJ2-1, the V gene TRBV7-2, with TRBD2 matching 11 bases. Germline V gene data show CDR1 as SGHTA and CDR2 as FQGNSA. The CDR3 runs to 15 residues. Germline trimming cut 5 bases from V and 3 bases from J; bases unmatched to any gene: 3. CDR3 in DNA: TGTGCCAGCAGCAAGACTAGCGGGGTCTACAATGAGCAGTTCTTC. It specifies CASSKTSGVYNEQFF.

The CDR3 coding sequence is TGTGCCAGCAGTTACGGGGGACTAGGAAACCCAAATGAGCAGTTCTTC. Its protein is CASSYGGLGNPNEQFF. The rearrangement uses TRBV6-5 and TRBJ2-1; TRBD2 matches 8 bases. The J segment lost 7 bases and the V segment lost 2 bases, leaving 10 bases of the junction unmatched. Germline V lookup: CDR1 MNHEY, CDR2 SVGAGI. CDR3 size: 16 residues.

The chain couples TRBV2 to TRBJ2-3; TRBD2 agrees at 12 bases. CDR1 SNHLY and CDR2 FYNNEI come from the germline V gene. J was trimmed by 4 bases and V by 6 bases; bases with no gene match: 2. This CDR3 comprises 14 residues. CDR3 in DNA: TGTGCCAGCAGGCGGACTAGCGGGGCAGATACGCAGTATTTT. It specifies CASRRTSGADTQYF.

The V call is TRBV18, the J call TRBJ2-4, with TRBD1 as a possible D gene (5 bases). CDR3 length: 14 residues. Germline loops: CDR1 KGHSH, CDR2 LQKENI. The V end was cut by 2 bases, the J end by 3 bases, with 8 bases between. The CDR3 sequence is CASSPDRNKNIQYF. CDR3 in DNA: TGTGCCAGCTCACCAGACAGAAACAAAAACATTCAGTACTTC.